This is a list of T cell receptor beta chains from one sample in a study of blood T cell repertoires in COVID-19. Produced via immunoSEQ multiplex PCR; TCRdb's table is partial and in-frame only. This sample has 150,000 to 200,000 clones, with roughly 84% found just once. Sequencing was done on a sample of peripheral blood. Receptors originate from a human donor with acute or convalescent COVID-19. The donor label of this sample is uncertain. The CDR3 runs from the conserved cysteine through the conserved F or W. D genes are given only for firm matches. Not all rows give a size; the values are once, few, many and, for expanded clones, a class.

>TRBV12-3/TRBV12-4|-|-|TRBJ1-2
TGTGCCAGCAGTAGGACAGTTTTGGATGGCTACACCTTC
CASSRTVLDGYTF
>TRBV6-5|once|-|TRBJ2-7
TGTGCCAGCAGCTCCCGGACTTTTCTCTACGAGCAGTACTTC
CASSSRTFLYEQYF
>TRBV27|-|TRBD2|TRBJ2-2
TGTGCCAGCAGTGGACGGACTAGCGGGAGGGCCTCTTACACCGGGGAGCTGTTTTTT
CASSGRTSGRASYTGELFF
>TRBV30|-|-|TRBJ1-1
TGTGCCTGGAGTGCCGACCCTCCAGAGGCTGAAGCTTTCTTT
CAWSADPPEAEAFF
>TRBV5-1|-|TRBD2|TRBJ2-3
TGCGCCAGCAGCTTGACACATAGCGGGTCCACAGATACGCAGTATTTT
CASSLTHSGSTDTQYF
>TRBV5-6|-|-|TRBJ2-1
TGTGCCAGCAGCTCCGGGTCTCGGGAGCAGTTCTTC
CASSSGSREQFF
>TRBV6-1|-|TRBD2|TRBJ2-1
TGTGCCAGCAGTGGGGACTACGCTCGCGGGGCCTCCTACAATGAGCAGTTCTTC
CASSGDYARGASYNEQFF
>TRBV3-1/TRBV3-2|once|TRBD1|TRBJ2-7
TGTGCCAGCAGCCAATGGGACAGGGGCTACGAGCAGTACTTC
CASSQWDRGYEQYF
>TRBV10-2|-|-|TRBJ1-5
TGCGCCAGCAGTGAAGGGGATAGCAATCAGCCCCAGCATTTT
CASSEGDSNQPQHF
>TRBV11-2|-|TRBD1|TRBJ2-5
TGTGCCAGCAGCCCCGGGCATACACAGGGGGCTCGAGAGACCCAGTACTTC
CASSPGHTQGARETQYF
>TRBV5-4|-|TRBD1|TRBJ2-5
TGTGCCAGCAGCTTCGGCCGGGACAGCAAAGAGACCCAGTACTTC
CASSFGRDSKETQYF
>TRBV5-6|-|TRBD2|TRBJ2-1
TGTGCCAGCAGCCGCCGACTAGCGGGGATTTACAATGAGCAGTTCTTC
CASSRRLAGIYNEQFF
>TRBV28|-|-|TRBJ2-4
TGTGCCAGCAGTCCCCCCGGAGGCCTAACCAAAAACATTCAGTACTTC
CASSPPGGLTKNIQYF
>TRBV5-1|-|-|TRBJ2-2
TGCGCCAGCAGCACTAATGCGGGCACCGGGGAGCTGTTTTTT
CASSTNAGTGELFF
>TRBV6-5|once|-|TRBJ1-1
TGTGCCAGCAAACAGTTCCCCTCACAGGCGATAGAAGCTTTCTTT
CASKQFPSQAIEAFF